This record concerns one T cell receptor beta chain sequence. The data were obtained in a study of T cells in Graves' hyperthyroidism and ophthalmopathy. Germline V gene lookup returns CDR1 MNHNS and CDR2 SASEGT. Deletions cut 9 bases from V and 4 bases from J, with 12 bases between. The CDR3 is 13 amino acids. From RNA transcripts, TCR beta CDR3 regions were amplified. TCR CDR3 regions were first amplified by RT-PCR with HTBI primers. TCRdb used MiXCR to reprocess the multiplex PCR reads, holding one entry per CDR3 protein. The sample holds 700,000 or so distinct CDR3 sequences, around 15% seen once. Thyroid ultrasound and orbital computed tomography, with clinical symptoms and serum thyroxine and TRAb, informed diagnoses.

Material: blood. The V call is TRBV6-1, the J call TRBJ2-2; D perhaps matches TRBD1 (5 bases). This TCR was sampled from a man aged 18-30 years with Graves' hyperthyroidism. The CDR3, as DNA: TGTGCCAGTGACAGCCCTAGCACCGGGGAGCTGTTTTTT. It codes for CASDSPSTGELFF.